A single sample is the source of the 24 T cell receptor beta chains below, sequenced in a study of control samples from healthy donors and cancer patients. Data came from immunoSEQ multiplex PCR; TCRdb stores just in-frame clones and leaves some out. The repertoire holds more than 140,000 clones, with approximately 94% as singletons. The sequencing input was blood. These receptor sequences come from a man aged 35 to 55 in good health.

In its sample, this clone was seen once. This chain connects TRBV25-1 to TRBJ1-2; no clear D. Germline CDR1 MGHDK, CDR2 SYGVNS. This CDR3 spans 13 amino acids. V lost 5 bases and J 7 bases, leaving 14 bases between the germline ends. The CDR3 here is CASSLNSLGGYTF. DNA for the CDR3: TGTGCCAGCAGTTTAAATTCACTCGGTGGCTACACCTTC.

This chain joins TRBV7-8 and TRBJ1-4, with D maybe TRBD1 (5 bases). This CDR3 has 14 amino acids. The V gene's germline CDR1 is SGHVS and CDR2 FQNEAQ. Trimming removed 1 base at V and 8 bases at J, with 11 bases between. CDR3 DNA: TGTGCCAGCAGCTTAGTCGTTACAGGAGAAAAACTGTTTTTT. Its protein product is CASSLVVTGEKLFF.

The rearrangement uses TRBV29-1 and TRBJ2-4; the match to TRBD1 covers 7 bases. This CDR3 is built from 15 residues. CDR1 SQVTM and CDR2 ANQGSEA come from the germline V gene. Unmatched junction bases numbered 8, after V lost 6 bases and J lost 0 bases. CDR3 region: CSVENRGLAKNIQYF. DNA of the CDR3: TGCAGCGTGGAGAACAGGGGATTAGCCAAAAACATTCAGTACTTC. Combining the CDR3 with reference TRBV29-1 and TRBJ2-4 gives the whole variable domain SAVISQKPSRDICQRGTSLTIQCQVDSQVTMMFWYRQQPGQSLTLIATANQGSEATYESGFVIDKFPISRPNLTFSTLTVSNMSPEDSSIYLCSVENRGLAKNIQYFGAGTRLSVL.

The genes are TRBV4-2 and TRBJ1-2; 8 nucleotides align to TRBD1. J lost 4 bases, V lost 3 bases, and 16 bases had no gene match. The CDR3 consists of 18 residues. Germline CDR1 and CDR2: LGHNA and YNFKEQ. As DNA, the CDR3 is TGTGCCAGCAGCCATTTTACAGGGGGAATTGATCGCGGCTATGGCTACACCTTC. Amino acid sequence: CASSHFTGGIDRGYGYTF.

The V gene is TRBV11-2, the J gene TRBJ1-4; 7 positions agree with TRBD1. Trimming at V came to 4 bases and at J to 7 bases, leaving 15 bases not matched to a gene. This CDR3 contains 17 residues. Germline assignment: CDR1 SGHAT and CDR2 FQNNGV. CDR3 nucleotide sequence: TGTGCCAGCAGCTCCTTATTTACAGGGGTGAGGCTTGAAAAACTGTTTTTT. It codes for CASSSLFTGVRLEKLFF.

The table lists this clone with a count of one. This chain uses TRBV6-6 with TRBJ1-1; TRBD1 aligns across 7 bases. The J segment lost 1 base and the V segment lost 6 bases, leaving 5 bases of the junction unmatched. Germline CDR1 and CDR2: MNHNY and SVGAGI (reference sequence). CDR3 length: 14 amino acids. The CDR3 reads CASRPRQGNTEAFF. In nucleotides, the CDR3 is TGTGCCAGCAGGCCCAGACAGGGGAACACTGAAGCTTTCTTT.

The chain has TRBV4-3 and TRBJ2-3, with 15 bases aligning to TRBD2. Unmatched junction bases numbered 12, after V lost 4 bases and J lost 7 bases. This CDR3 region has 18 residues. Germline values: CDR1 LGHNA, CDR2 YSLEER. In DNA form, the CDR3 reads TGCGCCAGCAGCCCGGGACTAGCGGGGGGCTCGGGGGGAAATACGCAGTATTTT. Translation: CASSPGLAGGSGGNTQYF.

This clone was recorded only once. The chain joins TRBV28 to TRBJ1-1; possible D gene TRBD1, 6 bases. In germline, CDR1 is MDHEN, CDR2 SYDVKM. The length of the CDR3 is 12 residues. V was shortened by 3 bases and J by 5 bases, with 7 bases between the two germline ends. CDR3 sequence (DNA): TGTGCCAGCAGTTTGCAGGGGACTGAAGCTTTCTTT. Protein product: CASSLQGTEAFF.

The chain couples TRBV9 to TRBJ2-3; 8 bases line up with TRBD2. The V gene end was trimmed by 0 bases and the J gene end by 2 bases; junction bases not matched to a gene: 5. CDR1 is SGDLS and CDR2 is YYNGEE in the germline V gene. CDR3 length: 16 residues. CDR3 bases: TGTGCCAGCAGCGTAGAGGAGCGGGAGAACACAGATACGCAGTATTTT. It translates to CASSVEERENTDTQYF. Drawing the rest from reference TRBV9 and TRBJ2-3, the complete variable domain is DSGVTQTPKHLITATGQRVTLRCSPRSGDLSVYWYQQSLDQGLQFLIQYYNGEERAKGNILERFSAQQFPDLHSELNLSSLELGDSALYFCASSVEERENTDTQYFGPGTRLTVL.

The CDR3 region is CASSPQQGEENEAFF. CDR3 coding DNA: TGTGCCAGCAGCCCTCAACAGGGAGAAGAAAATGAAGCTTTCTTT. V and J are TRBV7-9 and TRBJ1-1; TRBD1 is a possible D gene (6 bases). V lost 5 bases and J lost 7, with 20 bases in between. Germline loops: CDR1 SEHNR, CDR2 FQNEAQ (reference sequence). The CDR3 runs to 15 residues.

The chain combines TRBV5-1 with TRBJ2-7; a weak D match, TRBD1 (5 bases). Germline CDR1 and CDR2: SGHRS and YFSETQ. With 0 bases removed from V and 1 base from J, the gap between germline ends came to 11 bases. There are 15 residues in the CDR3. The CDR3 DNA is TGCGCCAGCAGCTTGGCTCAGGGATCTTCCTACGAGCAGTACTTC. Its protein product is CASSLAQGSSYEQYF.

Remarks on this clone: The sample contains more than one DNA sequence encoding this CDR3. This chain links TRBV27 with TRBJ2-5, with a possible D match to TRBD2 (6 bases). Between the trimmed V and J ends, which lost 6 bases and 2 bases, there was a span of 10 bases. This CDR3 has 13 amino acids. Per germline, CDR1 MNHEY and CDR2 SMNVEV (reference sequence). The CDR3 loop reads CASSLGLQETQYF. CDR3 in DNA: TGTGCCAGCAGCTTGGGACTGCAAGAGACCCAGTACTTC.

This clone occurred once. The gene calls are TRBV6-1 and TRBJ1-6; TRBD1 aligns across 7 bases. This CDR3 contains 14 residues. Losses at the gene ends were 2 bases for V and 10 bases for J; bases not matched to a gene: 5. In germline, CDR1 is MNHNS, CDR2 SASEGT. CDR3 in amino acids: CASSELTGSSPLHF. The CDR3 DNA follows: TGTGCCAGCAGTGAATTGACAGGGAGCTCACCCCTCCACTTT.

This chain uses TRBV19 with TRBJ1-5, with D perhaps matching TRBD1 (5 bases). Germline lookup yields CDR1 LNHDA and CDR2 SQIVND (reference sequence). The CDR3 runs to 13 residues. The V and J ends lost 7 bases and 5 bases respectively, with 12 bases between them. CDR3 nucleotide sequence: TGTGCCAGTACTCGGGCAGGGCATCAGCCCCAGCATTTT. Translating it yields CASTRAGHQPQHF.

The chain has TRBV5-6 and TRBJ1-2; D might be TRBD1 (6 bases). CDR1 is SGHDT, CDR2 YYEEEE, per germline. CDR3 length equals 13 residues. The V gene lost 5 bases and the J gene lost 8 bases, with 16 bases spanning the gap. CDR3 nucleotide sequence: TGTGCCAGCAGACGCACAGGGTTGTCAGGCTACACCTTC. It codes for CASRRTGLSGYTF.

The chain links TRBV28 to TRBJ1-5, with D hard to call. This CDR3 comprises 12 residues. V was clipped by 6 bases and J by 1 base, with 4 bases between them. Germline CDR1 and CDR2: MDHEN and SYDVKM. CDR3 nucleotide sequence: TGTGCCAGCAGACCCAGCAATCAGCCCCAGCATTTT. This codes for CASRPSNQPQHF.

The rearrangement uses TRBV5-8 and TRBJ2-2; TRBD1 aligns across 10 bases. The CDR3 contains 16 residues. The V gene end was trimmed by 0 bases and the J gene end by 5 bases; junction bases not matched to a gene: 4. The germline V gene encodes CDR1 SGHTS and CDR2 YDEGEE. The CDR3 sequence is CASSLVGTGDTGELFF. The CDR3 DNA reads as TGTGCCAGCAGCTTGGTTGGGACAGGGGATACCGGGGAGCTGTTTTTT.

The chain has TRBV7-2 and TRBJ2-1; TRBD2 aligns across 7 bases. V dropped 2 bases and J dropped 8; count of bases not matched to a gene: 15. Germline V lookup: CDR1 SGHTA, CDR2 FQGNSA. This CDR3 spans 17 amino acids. The CDR3 DNA follows: TGTGCCAGCAGCTTATCACCTGGGAGGACTAGTCTCCATGAGCAGTTCTTC. This codes for CASSLSPGRTSLHEQFF.

CDR3 sequence (DNA): TGTGCCAGCAGCGTAGGGGACATAACAACTGAAGCTTTCTTT. Translating gives CASSVGDITTEAFF. The chain employs TRBV9 and TRBJ1-1; TRBD1 might be the D (6 bases). Trimming took off 0 bases at V and 5 bases at J, with 11 bases between the two ends. CDR3 size: 14 residues. Germline CDR1 is SGDLS and CDR2 is YYNGEE.

The chain is built from TRBV10-3 and TRBJ1-1, with D unclear. This CDR3 has 12 residues. V was trimmed by 6 bases and J by 3 bases, leaving 8 bases between them. The germline gives CDR1 ENHRY, CDR2 SYGVKD. CDR3 residues: CAIRTVDTEAFF. As DNA, the CDR3 is TGTGCCATCAGGACGGTGGACACTGAAGCTTTCTTT.

This clone was observed once. The gene calls are TRBV2 and TRBJ1-4; no firm D call. V was clipped by 6 bases and J by 0 bases, with 8 bases between them. The CDR3 is made up of 14 amino acids. The germline V gene has CDR1 SNHLY and CDR2 FYNNEI. CDR3 region: CASRRVATNEKLFF. The CDR3 nucleotides read TGTGCCAGCAGGAGGGTGGCAACTAATGAAAAACTGTTTTTT.

Worth noting for this clone: A read error may produce the germline difference seen at one junction end. J is TRBJ1-1 and V is TRBV6-1; maybe TRBD1 (6 bases). The germline gives CDR1 MNHNS, CDR2 SASEGT. The CDR3 is 14 amino acids. Here the CDR3 reads CASNERGTLGKAFF. CDR3 coding DNA: TGTGCCAGCAATGAAAGGGGGACCCTGGGAAAAGCTTTCTTT.

This clone was seen just once. The sample carries other DNA sequences with the same CDR3. The rearrangement links TRBV6-1 to TRBJ1-2; D perhaps matches TRBD1 (6 bases). The CDR3 contains 14 residues. The germline V and J ends were trimmed by 2 bases and 8 bases, with 15 bases remaining between them. Germline V gives CDR1 MNHNS, CDR2 SASEGT. This chain's CDR3 is CASSEFRGAGGYTF. The CDR3, as DNA: TGTGCCAGCAGTGAATTTAGGGGGGCGGGGGGCTACACCTTC.

This clone was found once. The chain carries TRBV3-1 (or the pseudogene TRBV3-2) and TRBJ2-2; 11 bases align to TRBD1. CDR3 length: 21 amino acids. The ends lost 4 bases at V and 3 bases at J; junction bases unmatched: 19. Germline values: CDR1 LGHDT, CDR2 YNNKEL (reference sequence). In DNA form, the CDR3 reads TGTGCCAGCAGCCCAGTAGGACAGGGGGCATCCCACGGGGGGGACACCGGGGAGCTGTTTTTT. Its translation is CASSPVGQGASHGGDTGELFF.